This passage covers 28 T cell receptor beta chains from one sample sequenced in a study of blood T cell repertoires in COVID-19. Clones were sequenced by immunoSEQ multiplex PCR, and TCRdb holds only the in-frame ones, with some missing. Here the sample spans about 330,000 clones, approximately 88% being singletons. Sequenced input: PBMCs or T cells enriched from blood (not recorded which). These receptors all stem from a man aged 25-45 years who had recovered from COVID-19.

On this clone itself: Other DNA variants within this sample encode the same CDR3. V usage is TRBV7-2 and J usage is TRBJ2-3; possibly TRBD2 for D (6 bases). Germline lookup yields CDR1 SGHTA and CDR2 FQGNSA. This CDR3 region has 14 residues. Deletions cut 5 bases from V and 2 bases from J, with 11 bases between. The CDR3 sequence: CASSRSGSTDTQYF. In nucleotides, the CDR3 is TGTGCCAGCAGCCGGAGCGGGTCCACAGATACGCAGTATTTT. Drawing the rest from reference TRBV7-2 and TRBJ2-3, the complete variable domain is GAGVSQSPSNKVTEKGKDVELRCDPISGHTALYWYRQSLGQGLEFLIYFQGNSAPDKSGLPSDRFSAERTGGSVSTLTIQRTQQEDSAVYLCASSRSGSTDTQYFGPGTRLTVL.

This chain links TRBV7-9 with TRBJ2-7; perhaps TRBD1 as D (6 bases). Germline V gene lookup returns CDR1 SEHNR and CDR2 FQNEAQ (reference sequence). Trimming shortened V by 5 bases and J by 2 bases, and 13 bases separated the two germline ends. CDR3 size: 14 residues. CDR3 sequence (DNA): TGTGCCAGCAGCCCGACTGGACAGCCCTACGAGCAGTACTTC. As protein: CASSPTGQPYEQYF.

This chain links TRBV13 with TRBJ1-2; perhaps TRBD1 as D (6 bases). The CDR3 covers 14 residues. The V gene's germline CDR1 is PRHDT and CDR2 FYEKMQ (reference sequence). V lost 5 bases to trimming and J lost 8 bases, with 18 bases between them. The CDR3 coding sequence is TGTGCCAGCAGCCCTTACAGGGTTGTGAGGGGCTACACCTTC. It codes for CASSPYRVVRGYTF.

V gene TRBV2 combines with J gene TRBJ1-6; D possibly corresponds to TRBD1 (5 bases). CDR3 length: 13 residues. The V end was cut by 4 bases, the J end by 8 bases, with 9 bases between. Germline CDR1 and CDR2: SNHLY and FYNNEI. CDR3 loop: CASSARGDSPLHF. The CDR3 region has the DNA TGTGCCAGCAGTGCCCGGGGGGATTCACCCCTCCACTTT.

The V and J genes are TRBV7-8 and TRBJ2-3, with a tentative D call TRBD1 (6 bases). The CDR3 covers 16 residues. The V gene's germline CDR1 is SGHVS and CDR2 FQNEAQ. V was clipped by 0 bases and J by 7 bases, with 17 bases between them. CDR3 in DNA: TGTGCCAGCAGCTTAGCTCGGACAGCCACGCGAAATACGCAGTATTTT. It is translated as CASSLARTATRNTQYF.

The chain employs TRBV2 and TRBJ1-4; TRBD1 might be the D (5 bases). With 5 bases removed from V and 4 bases from J, the gap between germline ends came to 14 bases. This CDR3 comprises 15 residues. Germline values: CDR1 SNHLY, CDR2 FYNNEI. The CDR3, as DNA: TGTGCCAGCAGTATACAGGTTTGGGGTAATGAAAAACTGTTTTTT. It translates to CASSIQVWGNEKLFF.

The chain has TRBV6-5 and TRBJ2-7; D is possibly TRBD1 (6 bases). This CDR3 contains 14 residues. V lost 2 bases to trimming and J lost 4 bases, with 12 bases between them. Germline loops: CDR1 MNHEY, CDR2 SVGAGI. The CDR3 reads CASSYPGQGYEQYF. CDR3 nucleotides: TGTGCCAGCAGTTACCCCGGGCAGGGGTACGAGCAGTACTTC.

V is TRBV28 and J is TRBJ1-4; D is undetermined. Per germline, CDR1 MDHEN and CDR2 SYDVKM. This CDR3 has 15 residues. The germline V and J ends were trimmed by 5 bases and 3 bases, with 13 bases remaining between them. The CDR3 protein is CASSLGGSANEKLFF. The CDR3 nucleotides are TGTGCCAGCAGTCTCGGAGGGTCGGCTAATGAAAAACTGTTTTTT.

The genes are TRBV9 and TRBJ2-1; the D gene is possibly TRBD2 (6 bases). Germline CDR1 SGDLS, CDR2 YYNGEE. The CDR3 sequence is 15 residues long. V was trimmed by 0 bases and J by 9 bases, leaving 16 bases between them. CDR3 nucleotides: TGTGCCAGCAGCGTAGCTCTTCCGGGCGGGGTTGAGCAGTTCTTC. It is translated as CASSVALPGGVEQFF.

V is TRBV19 and J is TRBJ1-2; 10 nucleotides agree with TRBD1. The CDR3 length is 14 residues. CDR1 is LNHDA and CDR2 is SQIVND in the germline V gene (reference sequence). After removal of 8 bases from V and 5 bases from J, the junction contained 8 bases not matched to a gene. The CDR3 DNA is TGTGCCAGTTCAGCCGACAGGGGGCAATATGGCTACACCTTC. Translating gives CASSADRGQYGYTF.

About this clone itself: A read error may account for a junction end that differs from germline. This chain joins TRBV27 and TRBJ2-3; D is undetermined. Germline V CDR1 and CDR2: MNHEY, SMNVEV (reference sequence). This CDR3 is built from 12 residues. CDR3 region: CASSFRTDAQYF. The CDR3 DNA sequence: TGTGCCAGCAGTTTCCGCACAGATGCGCAGTATTTT.

This chain joins TRBV5-1 and TRBJ1-2; D remains unclear. CDR1 is SGHRS, CDR2 YFSETQ, per germline. This CDR3 spans 13 amino acids. The V gene lost 3 bases and the J gene lost 3 bases, with 9 bases spanning the gap. The CDR3 loop reads CASSYKLDYGYTF. CDR3 nucleotide sequence: TGCGCCAGCAGCTATAAACTAGACTATGGCTACACCTTC.

The V gene is TRBV11-3, the J gene TRBJ1-3; D call uncertain. The CDR3 runs 13 residues. CDR1 is SGHNT, CDR2 YENEEA, per germline. With 4 bases removed from V and 1 base from J, the gap between germline ends came to 5 bases. The chain's CDR3 is CASSYGSGNTIYF. CDR3 in DNA: TGTGCCAGCAGCTACGGGTCTGGAAACACCATATATTTT.

This clone was counted a few times. The chain joins TRBV6-1 to TRBJ2-7, with a tentative D call TRBD1 (5 bases). CDR1 and CDR2 from the germline V gene are MNHNS and SASEGT. Trimming took 3 bases from V and 7 from J, leaving 16 bases between them. This CDR3 region has 14 residues. DNA for the CDR3: TGTGCCAGCAGTGATTCAGGGATCTATGGTGAGCAGTACTTC. Translated, it gives CASSDSGIYGEQYF.

This rearrangement joins TRBV5-5 to TRBJ2-5; 9 nucleotides line up with TRBD2. Germline V gene sequence: CDR1 SGHKS, CDR2 YYEKEE (reference sequence). The CDR3 totals 17 residues. V was clipped by 0 bases and J by 1 base; unmatched bases: 7. CDR3 protein: CASSLVPLAGIQETQYF. The CDR3 DNA is TGTGCCAGCAGCTTGGTTCCCCTAGCGGGGATCCAAGAGACCCAGTACTTC.

The chain links TRBV11-2 to TRBJ2-1; 7 nucleotides line up with TRBD2. The V gene's germline CDR1 is SGHAT and CDR2 FQNNGV. V dropped 4 bases and J dropped 6; count of bases not matched to a gene: 12. This CDR3 has 16 amino acids. The DNA of the CDR3 is TGTGCCAGCAGCTCAACCCTCGCCGCGGGGGTCAATGAGCAGTTCTTC. Amino acid sequence: CASSSTLAAGVNEQFF. The full variable domain, in which reference TRBV11-2 and TRBJ2-1 provide the parts outside the CDR3, is EAGVAQSPRYKIIEKRQSVAFWCNPISGHATLYWYQQILGQGPKLLIQFQNNGVVDDSQLPKDRFSAERLKGVDSTLKIQPAKLEDSAVYLCASSSTLAAGVNEQFFGPGTRLTVL.

The rearrangement links TRBV19 to TRBJ2-1; D not resolved. The V end lost 0 bases, the J end lost 9 bases, and 9 bases lay between the germline ends. The germline CDR1 and CDR2 sequences are LNHDA and SQIVND (reference sequence). This CDR3 comprises 13 residues. As DNA, the CDR3 is TGTGCCAGTAGTATAGATCGCGCATCTGAGCAGTTCTTC. Protein: CASSIDRASEQFF.

The chain uses TRBV5-4 and TRBJ2-2; a possible D gene is TRBD1 (6 bases). V lost 1 base and J 6 bases, leaving 19 bases between the germline ends. Per the germline V gene, CDR1 is SGHNT and CDR2 is YYREEE (reference sequence). This CDR3 comprises 17 residues. The CDR3 DNA reads as TGTGCCAGCAGCTTGTTAGACAGGATTTACGACTCCGGGGAGCTGTTTTTT. It yields the protein CASSLLDRIYDSGELFF.

The chain recombines TRBV7-9 with TRBJ2-7, with TRBD1 as a possible D gene (7 bases). The germline V gene has CDR1 SEHNR and CDR2 FQNEAQ (reference sequence). The CDR3 spans 16 residues. V lost 4 bases and J 2 bases, leaving 18 bases between the germline ends. CDR3 sequence: CASSSLRRGDAYEQYF. CDR3 coding DNA: TGTGCCAGCAGCTCCCTACGCAGGGGGGACGCCTACGAGCAGTACTTC.

This chain connects TRBV12-3 or TRBV12-4 to TRBJ1-6, with D tentatively TRBD1 (5 bases). Trimming stripped 6 bases from V and 12 bases from J, with 9 bases between. The CDR3 has 11 residues. The CDR3 here is CASSPGGPLHF. The CDR3 bases are TGTGCCAGCAGCCCCGGGGGACCCCTCCACTTT.

This chain joins TRBV7-3 and TRBJ2-1; 9 bases are shared with TRBD2. CDR1 and CDR2 from the germline V gene are SGHTA and FQGTGA. This CDR3 has 17 amino acids. Trimming took 4 bases from V and 8 from J; bases not matched to a gene: 15. In DNA, the CDR3 is TGTGCCAGCAGCTCCACCACTCGAAGCGGGGGGAATCATGAGCAGTTCTTC. Protein sequence: CASSSTTRSGGNHEQFF. The variable domain in full, with the rest retrieved from reference TRBV7-3 and TRBJ2-1, is GAGVSQTPSNKVTEKGKYVELRCDPISGHTALYWYRQSLGQGPEFLIYFQGTGAADDSGLPNDRFFAVRPEGSVSTLKIQRTERGDSAVYLCASSSTTRSGGNHEQFFGPGTRLTVL.

V usage is TRBV18 and J usage is TRBJ1-2; TRBD1 matches 9 bases. This CDR3 comprises 16 residues. In germline, CDR1 is KGHSH, CDR2 LQKENI. The trim removed 1 base at V and 0 bases at J, leaving 3 bases unmatched. CDR3 in amino acids: CASSPRDRDTNYGYTF. The CDR3 coding sequence is TGTGCCAGCTCACCACGGGACAGGGACACTAACTATGGCTACACCTTC.

The rearrangement uses TRBV13 and TRBJ2-7; D possibly corresponds to TRBD2 (7 bases). V gave up 4 bases and J gave up 4 bases, with 17 bases separating them. CDR3 length: 15 amino acids. CDR1 is PRHDT, CDR2 FYEKMQ, per germline (reference sequence). The CDR3 bases are TGTGCCAGCAGCTCAACAGGGAGGGGTAATTACGAGCAGTACTTC. Amino acid sequence: CASSSTGRGNYEQYF. Full variable domain (missing parts from reference TRBV13 and TRBJ2-7): AAGVIQSPRHLIKEKRETATLKCYPIPRHDTVYWYQQGPGQDPQFLISFYEKMQSDKGSIPDRFSAQQFSDYHSELNMSSLELGDSALYFCASSSTGRGNYEQYFGPGTRLTVT.

As for this clone: The junction shows a germline mismatch at one end, possibly a read error. V is TRBV28 and J is TRBJ2-7; 8 positions match TRBD1. CDR1 is MDHEN, CDR2 SYDVKM, per germline. The CDR3 has 12 amino acids. The CDR3 loop is CASSLSPRGQHF. The DNA of the CDR3 is TGTGCCAGCAGTTTATCACCCAGGGGGCAGCACTTC.

The V call is TRBV7-2, the J call TRBJ1-2; D might be TRBD1 (6 bases). The V end was cut by 2 bases, the J end by 1 base, with 14 bases between. The CDR3 has 16 residues. Germline loops: CDR1 SGHTA, CDR2 FQGNSA. The DNA of the CDR3 is TGTGCCAGCAGCTTATTGGCAGGGGTCGGTAACTATGGCTACACCTTC. It specifies CASSLLAGVGNYGYTF.

The V and J genes are TRBV28 and TRBJ1-5; D not resolved. V lost 6 bases and J 4 bases, leaving 13 bases between the germline ends. The CDR3 is 14 amino acids. The germline V gene encodes CDR1 MDHEN and CDR2 SYDVKM. DNA for the CDR3: TGTGCCAGCAGCCCACCGGGAGATAATCAGCCCCAGCATTTT. Residues: CASSPPGDNQPQHF.

This clone showed up many times. This rearrangement joins TRBV10-3 to TRBJ2-7, with D possibly matching TRBD1 (6 bases). V lost 2 bases and J 3 bases, leaving 11 bases between the germline ends. The CDR3 has 14 amino acids. In germline, CDR1 is ENHRY, CDR2 SYGVKD. The CDR3 loop is CAISEGGWGYEQYF. Here the CDR3 DNA reads TGTGCCATCAGTGAGGGGGGCTGGGGCTACGAGCAGTACTTC.

V gene TRBV5-8 combines with J gene TRBJ1-5; D remains ambiguous. Germline CDR1 reads SGHTS; CDR2 reads YDEGEE. There are 11 residues in the CDR3. V dropped 4 bases and J dropped 5 bases, with 4 bases sitting between them. CDR3: CASSRDQPQHF. The CDR3 region has the DNA TGTGCCAGCAGCCGAGATCAGCCCCAGCATTTT.